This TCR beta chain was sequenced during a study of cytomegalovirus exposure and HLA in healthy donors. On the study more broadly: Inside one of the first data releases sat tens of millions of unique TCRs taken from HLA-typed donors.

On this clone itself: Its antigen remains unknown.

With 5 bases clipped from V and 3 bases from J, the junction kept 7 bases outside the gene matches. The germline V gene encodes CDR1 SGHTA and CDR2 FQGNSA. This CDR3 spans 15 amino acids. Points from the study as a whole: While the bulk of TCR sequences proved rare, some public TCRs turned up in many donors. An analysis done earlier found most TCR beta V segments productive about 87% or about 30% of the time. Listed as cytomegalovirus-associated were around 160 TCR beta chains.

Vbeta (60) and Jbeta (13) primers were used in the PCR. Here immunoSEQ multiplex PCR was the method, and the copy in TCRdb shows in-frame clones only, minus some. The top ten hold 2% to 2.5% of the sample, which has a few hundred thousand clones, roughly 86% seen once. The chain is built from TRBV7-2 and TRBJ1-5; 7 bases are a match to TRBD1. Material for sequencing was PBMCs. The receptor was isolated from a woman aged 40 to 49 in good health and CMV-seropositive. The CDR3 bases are TGTGCCAGCAGCCCCGGGACAGTACTCAATCAGCCCCAGCATTTT. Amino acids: CASSPGTVLNQPQHF.